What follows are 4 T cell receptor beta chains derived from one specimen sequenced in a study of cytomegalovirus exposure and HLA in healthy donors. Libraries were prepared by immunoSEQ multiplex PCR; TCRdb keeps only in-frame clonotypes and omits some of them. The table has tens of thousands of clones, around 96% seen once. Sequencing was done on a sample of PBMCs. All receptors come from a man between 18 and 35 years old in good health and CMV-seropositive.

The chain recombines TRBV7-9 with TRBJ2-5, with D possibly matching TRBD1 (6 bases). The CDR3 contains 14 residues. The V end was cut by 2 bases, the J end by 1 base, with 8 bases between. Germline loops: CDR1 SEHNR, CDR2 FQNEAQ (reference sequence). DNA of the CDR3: TGTGCCAGCAGCTTAACAGGGACCCAAGAGACCCAGTACTTC. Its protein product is CASSLTGTQETQYF. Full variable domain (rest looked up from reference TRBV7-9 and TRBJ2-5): DTGVSQNPRHKITKRGQNVTFRCDPISEHNRLYWYRQTLGQGPEFLTYFQNEAQLEKSRLLSDRFSAERPKGSFSTLEIQRTEQGDSAMYLCASSLTGTQETQYFGPGTRLLVL.

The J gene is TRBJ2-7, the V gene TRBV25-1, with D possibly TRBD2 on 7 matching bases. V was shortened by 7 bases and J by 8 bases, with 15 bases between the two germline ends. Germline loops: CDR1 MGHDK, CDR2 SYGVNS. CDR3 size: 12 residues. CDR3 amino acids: CASNTGRGQQYF. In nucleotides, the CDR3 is TGTGCCAGCAATACTGGGCGGGGGCAGCAGTACTTC.

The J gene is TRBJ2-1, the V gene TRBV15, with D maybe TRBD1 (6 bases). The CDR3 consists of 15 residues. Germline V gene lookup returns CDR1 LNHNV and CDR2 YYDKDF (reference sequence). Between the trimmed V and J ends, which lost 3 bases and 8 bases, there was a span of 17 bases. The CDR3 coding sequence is TGTGCCACCAGCAGGGGTCCGAATGGGGGCGATGAGCAGTTCTTC. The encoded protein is CATSRGPNGGDEQFF.

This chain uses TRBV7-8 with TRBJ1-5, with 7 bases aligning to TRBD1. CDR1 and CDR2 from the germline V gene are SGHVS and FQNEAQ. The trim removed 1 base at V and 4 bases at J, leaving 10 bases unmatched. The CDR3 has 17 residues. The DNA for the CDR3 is TGTGCCAGCAGCTTAGGTGGCGGGACAGTGCCTAATCAGCCCCAGCATTTT. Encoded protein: CASSLGGGTVPNQPQHF.